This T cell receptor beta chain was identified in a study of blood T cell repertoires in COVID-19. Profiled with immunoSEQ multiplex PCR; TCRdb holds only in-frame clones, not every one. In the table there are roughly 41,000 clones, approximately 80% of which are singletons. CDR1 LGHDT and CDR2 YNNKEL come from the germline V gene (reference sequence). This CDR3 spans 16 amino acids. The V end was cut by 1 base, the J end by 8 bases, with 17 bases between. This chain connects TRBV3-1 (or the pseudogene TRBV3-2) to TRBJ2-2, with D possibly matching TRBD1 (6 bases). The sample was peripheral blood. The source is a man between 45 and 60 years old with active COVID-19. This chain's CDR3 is CASSQVGGRPLGELFF. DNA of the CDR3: TGTGCCAGCAGCCAAGTTGGGGGCAGGCCTTTGGGGGAGCTGTTTTTT.